The T cell receptor beta chain described here comes from a study of shared clonotypes between healthy human individuals. Cells designated naive CD8 were CD45RO-negative and were positively selected for CCR7, with terminally differentiated effector memory CD45RA+ cells excluded. Germline V CDR1 and CDR2: MGHRA, YSYEKL. The ends were cut back, 0 bases at V and 14 bases at J, with 8 bases in the middle. This CDR3 has 11 residues. The method was immunoSEQ multiplex PCR; TCRdb's version includes in-frame clones alone and lacks a portion of them. The sample includes millions of clones, less than 95% of them seen just once.

Material for sequencing was naive CD8+ T cells sorted from blood. This receptor was obtained from a man aged 18 to 30 in good health. The J gene is TRBJ2-4, the V gene TRBV4-1, with a tentative D call TRBD1 (6 bases). In nucleotides, the CDR3 is TGCGCCAGCAGCCAAGATGGACAGAAGTACTTC. Translated, it gives CASSQDGQKYF.